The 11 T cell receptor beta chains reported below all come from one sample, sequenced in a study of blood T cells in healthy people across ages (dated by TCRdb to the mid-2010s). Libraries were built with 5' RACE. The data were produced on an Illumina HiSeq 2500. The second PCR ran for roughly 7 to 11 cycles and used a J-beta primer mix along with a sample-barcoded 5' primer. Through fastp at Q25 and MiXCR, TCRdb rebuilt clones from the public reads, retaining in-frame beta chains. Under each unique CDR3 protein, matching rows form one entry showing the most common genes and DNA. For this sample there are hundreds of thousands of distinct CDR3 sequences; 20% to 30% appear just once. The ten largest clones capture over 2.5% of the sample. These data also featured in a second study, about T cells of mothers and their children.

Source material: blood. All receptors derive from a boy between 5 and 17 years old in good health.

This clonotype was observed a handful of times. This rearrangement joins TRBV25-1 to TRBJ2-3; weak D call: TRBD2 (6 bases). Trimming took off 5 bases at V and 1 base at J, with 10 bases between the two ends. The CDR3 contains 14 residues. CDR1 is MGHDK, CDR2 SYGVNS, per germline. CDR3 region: CASSFTGGTDTQYF. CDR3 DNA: TGTGCCAGCAGTTTTACGGGAGGCACAGATACGCAGTATTTT.

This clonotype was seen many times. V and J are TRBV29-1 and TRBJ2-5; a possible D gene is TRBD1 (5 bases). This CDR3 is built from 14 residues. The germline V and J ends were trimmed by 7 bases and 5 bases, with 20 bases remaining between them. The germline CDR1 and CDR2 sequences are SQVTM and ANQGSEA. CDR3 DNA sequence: TGCAGCGCCTCCGGCAGGGCCTCCGTGGAGACCCAGTACTTC. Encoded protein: CSASGRASVETQYF.

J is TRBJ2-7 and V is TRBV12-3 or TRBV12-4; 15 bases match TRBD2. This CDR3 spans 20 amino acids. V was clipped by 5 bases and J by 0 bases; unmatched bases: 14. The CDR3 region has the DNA TGTGCCAGCAGTGTTGCACCCGGGACTAGCGGGGGGACGAGCTCCTACGAGCAGTACTTC. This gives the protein CASSVAPGTSGGTSSYEQYF.

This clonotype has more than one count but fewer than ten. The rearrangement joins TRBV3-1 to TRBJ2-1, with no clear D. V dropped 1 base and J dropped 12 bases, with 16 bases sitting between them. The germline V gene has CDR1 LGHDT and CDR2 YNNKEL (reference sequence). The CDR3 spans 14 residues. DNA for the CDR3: TGTGCCAGCAGCCAAGTAGGTGGCACAATGAGGCAGTTCTTC. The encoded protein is CASSQVGGTMRQFF.

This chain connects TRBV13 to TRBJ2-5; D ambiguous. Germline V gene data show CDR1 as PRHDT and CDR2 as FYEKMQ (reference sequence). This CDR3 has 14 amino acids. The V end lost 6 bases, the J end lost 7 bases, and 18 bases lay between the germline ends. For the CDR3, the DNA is TGTGCCAGCAGAGGATTAGGAACTGATTGGACCCAGTACTTC. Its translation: CASRGLGTDWTQYF.

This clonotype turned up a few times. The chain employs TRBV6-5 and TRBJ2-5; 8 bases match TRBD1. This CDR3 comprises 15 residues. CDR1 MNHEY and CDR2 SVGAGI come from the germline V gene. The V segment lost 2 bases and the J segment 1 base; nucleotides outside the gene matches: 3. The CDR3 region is CASSYDGTGQETQYF. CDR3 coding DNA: TGTGCCAGCAGTTACGATGGGACAGGCCAAGAGACCCAGTACTTC.

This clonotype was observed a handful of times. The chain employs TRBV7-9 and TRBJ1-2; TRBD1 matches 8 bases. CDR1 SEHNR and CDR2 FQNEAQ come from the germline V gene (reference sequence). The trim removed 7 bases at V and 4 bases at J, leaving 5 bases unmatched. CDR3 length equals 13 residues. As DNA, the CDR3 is TGTGCCAGCACCGAGACAGGGGTCTATGGCTACACCTTC. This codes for CASTETGVYGYTF.

CDR3 bases: TGTGCCAGCAGTGACCCCGGGGGAGAGGGCGAAAAACTGTTTTTT. It codes for CASSDPGGEGEKLFF. The rearrangement links TRBV25-1 to TRBJ1-4, with a possible D match to TRBD1 (5 bases). Trimming shortened V by 3 bases and J by 8 bases, and 16 bases separated the two germline ends. The CDR3 is made up of 15 amino acids. Looked up from germline, CDR1 is MGHDK and CDR2 is SYGVNS.

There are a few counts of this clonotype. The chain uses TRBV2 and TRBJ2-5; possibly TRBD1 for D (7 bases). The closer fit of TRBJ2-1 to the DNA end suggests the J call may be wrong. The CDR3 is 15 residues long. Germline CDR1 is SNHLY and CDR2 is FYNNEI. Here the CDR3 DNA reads TGTGCCAGCAGTGCGGAGGGGGCTGGGAACAATGAGCAGTTCTTC. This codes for CASSAEGAGNNEQFF.

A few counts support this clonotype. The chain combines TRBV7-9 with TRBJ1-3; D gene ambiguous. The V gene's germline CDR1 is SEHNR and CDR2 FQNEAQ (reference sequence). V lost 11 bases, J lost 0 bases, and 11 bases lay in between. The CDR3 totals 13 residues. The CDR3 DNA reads TGTGCCTGCCACGGGCCCTCTGGAAACACCATATATTTT. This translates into CACHGPSGNTIYF. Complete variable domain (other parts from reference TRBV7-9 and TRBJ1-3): DTGVSQNPRHKITKRGQNVTFRCDPISEHNRLYWYRQTLGQGPEFLTYFQNEAQLEKSRLLSDRFSAERPKGSFSTLEIQRTEQGDSAMYLCACHGPSGNTIYFGEGSWLTVV.

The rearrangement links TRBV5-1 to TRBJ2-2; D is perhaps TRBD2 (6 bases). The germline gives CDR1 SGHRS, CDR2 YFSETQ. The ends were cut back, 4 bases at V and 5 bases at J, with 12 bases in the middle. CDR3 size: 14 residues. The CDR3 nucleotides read TGCGCCAGCAGCCCGGGGGAGCCGACCGGGGAGCTGTTTTTT. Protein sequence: CASSPGEPTGELFF.